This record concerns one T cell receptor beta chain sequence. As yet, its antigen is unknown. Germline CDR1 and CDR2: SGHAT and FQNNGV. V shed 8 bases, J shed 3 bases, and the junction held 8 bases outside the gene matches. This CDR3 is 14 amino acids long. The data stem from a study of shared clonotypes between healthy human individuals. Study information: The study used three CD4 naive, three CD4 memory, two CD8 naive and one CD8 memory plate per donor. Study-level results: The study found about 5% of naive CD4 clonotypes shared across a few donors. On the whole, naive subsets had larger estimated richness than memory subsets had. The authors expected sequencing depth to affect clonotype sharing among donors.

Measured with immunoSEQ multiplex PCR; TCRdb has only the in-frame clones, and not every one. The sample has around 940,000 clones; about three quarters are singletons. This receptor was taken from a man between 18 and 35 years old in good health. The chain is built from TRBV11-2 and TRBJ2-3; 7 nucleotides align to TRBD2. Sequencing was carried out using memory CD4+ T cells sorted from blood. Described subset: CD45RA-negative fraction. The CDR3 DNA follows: TGTGCCAGCCGGCGGCCCGGGAGGACAGATACGCAGTATTTT. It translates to CASRRPGRTDTQYF.